This TCR beta chain was sequenced for a study of Graves' ophthalmopathy and Graves' hyperthyroidism. This clonotype has a handful of counts. Its antigen is undetermined. J gave up 10 bases and V 0 bases, and 5 bases lay outside the gene matches. CDR3 length: 15 residues. CDR1 and CDR2 from the germline V gene are MGHRA and YSYEKL. Study conclusions and caveats: With over 85% sensitivity and 81.08% specificity, a 13-signature model separated ophthalmopathy from stable hyperthyroidism. Blood also contained most of the expanded thyroid clonotypes above 0.001 frequency. With a specificity of around 77% and a sensitivity of 60% to 71%, the model predicted ophthalmopathy progression.

Beta-chain TCR CDR3 regions were amplified from RNA transcripts. Following a first-round RT-PCR that used HTBI primers, a second-round multiplex PCR was carried out. TCRdb reprocessed the multiplex PCR reads with MiXCR, giving one entry per CDR3 protein. The sample has roughly 300,000 distinct CDR3 sequences, 17% seen once. The rearrangement joins TRBV4-1 to TRBJ1-6, with TRBD1 matching over 8 bases. The sample taken for sequencing was peripheral blood. The source is an adult man with Graves' ophthalmopathy. CDR3 sequence: CASSQDPGGDSPLHF. Written as DNA, the CDR3 is TGCGCCAGCAGCCAAGATCCAGGGGGCGACTCACCCCTCCACTTT.